This TCR beta chain was recorded in a study of shared clonotypes between healthy human individuals. TCRdb keeps only in-frame clones here, not all; method: immunoSEQ multiplex PCR. The sample shows about 2.4 million clones, over 85% of them seen only once. Trimming left V 4 bases short and J 6 bases short, with 15 bases between. This CDR3 has 14 amino acids. Germline V gene sequence: CDR1 KGHSH, CDR2 LQKENI. The TCR was taken from a man younger than 35 in good health. Some clones in this sample may be carry-over from other donors' samples. Material for sequencing was naive CD4+ T cells from PBMCs. Subset meaning: CD45RA+ positively selected. V is TRBV18 and J is TRBJ1-1; no definite D call. The CDR3 DNA reads TGTGCCAGCTCACGGCGAAATCTCGGCGCTGAAGCTTTCTTT. It yields the protein CASSRRNLGAEAFF. Full variable domain (rest looked up from reference TRBV18 and TRBJ1-1): NAGVMQNPRHLVRRRGQEARLRCSPMKGHSHVYWYRQLPEEGLKFMVYLQKENIIDESGMPKERFSAEFPKEGPSILRIQQVVRGDSAAYFCASSRRNLGAEAFFGQGTRLTVV.